The count of the clone carrying this TCR beta chain is one. This entry is derived from a study of T-cell reconstitution after alpha-beta-depleted transplantation in children. The V end lost 2 bases, the J end lost 5 bases, and 10 bases lay between the germline ends. This CDR3 has 14 residues. From germline, CDR1 is MNHEY and CDR2 SVGAGI. The TCRbeta library incorporated unique molecular identifiers. TCRdb reanalysed the PCR reads using MiXCR and keeps one entry per CDR3 protein. The table records approximately 980,000 distinct CDR3 sequences, about 31% of them present only once. The V and J genes are TRBV6-5 and TRBJ1-5; D is uncertain. The sample was PBMCs, mostly from graft donor cells, taken 360 days after TCRalphabeta/CD19-depleted stem cell transplant. This TCR derives from a boy under two years old who had a stem cell transplant for SCID, so the T cells may come from the graft donor. The CDR3 nucleotides are TGTGCCAGCAGTTACCCGTACGGAGATCAGCCCCAGCATTTT. As protein: CASSYPYGDQPQHF.